A selection of T cell receptor beta chains follows, all from one sample in a study of OX40 agonist ivuxolimab in advanced cancers. Here immunoSEQ multiplex PCR was the method, and the copy in TCRdb shows in-frame clones only, minus some. The data hold 65,000 to 80,000 clones, with approximately 87% observed a single time. The sequences come from CD4+ or CD8+ T cells sorted from blood, collected in a trial of the OX40 agonist ivuxolimab. These receptor sequences come from an adult with an advanced solid tumor such as melanoma, head and neck, liver or kidney cancer. The CDR3 runs from the conserved cysteine through the conserved F or W. The D gene is left open where the match is weak. Clone size, where shown, is once, few, many, or a class for clones that have expanded.

D,V,J,size,DNA,CDR3
-,TRBV29-1,TRBJ2-3,-,TGCAGCGTGACCTGGGGGCGAACAGATACGCAGTATTTT,CSVTWGRTDTQYF
TRBD1,TRBV4-1,TRBJ1-5,-,TGCGCCAGCAGCCAAGTTAGGCAGGGGGCCAATCAGCCCCAGCATTTT,CASSQVRQGANQPQHF
TRBD1,TRBV19,TRBJ2-3,once,TGTGCCAGTAGTTTTTGGCGACAGGGGGCCCCCACAGATACGCAGTATTTT,CASSFWRQGAPTDTQYF
-,TRBV9,TRBJ2-5,-,TGTGCCAGCAGCGTAGGAGGCTACCAAGAGACCCAGTACTTC,CASSVGGYQETQYF
-,TRBV29-1,TRBJ2-3,-,TGCAGCGTCGCTCGAGGGGGGTCGGATACGCAGTATTTT,CSVARGGSDTQYF
-,TRBV9,TRBJ2-7,-,TGTGCCAGCAGCGTATACGGACGCGAAGGGGAGCAGTACTTC,CASSVYGREGEQYF
-,TRBV2,TRBJ2-1,once,TGTGCCAGCACGGAAGGGGGGGCGGAGGCCAATGAGCAGTTCTTC,CASTEGGAEANEQFF
-,TRBV29-1,TRBJ2-3,-,TGCAGCGTTGAAGTGGCAGGGGTAAGAGATACGCAGTATTTT,CSVEVAGVRDTQYF
TRBD1,TRBV11-2,TRBJ1-5,once,TGTGCCAGCAGTCCGACAGGGCACCAGCCCCAGCATTTT,CASSPTGHQPQHF
-,TRBV7-2,TRBJ1-2,-,TGTGCCAGCAGCTTTCAAGGACAGACCCCCTATGGCTACACCTTC,CASSFQGQTPYGYTF
-,TRBV10-1,TRBJ2-1,-,TGCGCCAGCAGTGAGAACGGGGTGGGAAACAATGAGCAGTTCTTC,CASSENGVGNNEQFF
-,TRBV7-9,TRBJ2-3,-,TGTGCCAGCAGCTCCATTCGGGGGAGAGATACGCAGTATTTT,CASSSIRGRDTQYF
-,TRBV18,TRBJ1-4,-,TGTGCCAGCTCACCGGGGCAGACTAATGAAAAACTGTTTTTT,CASSPGQTNEKLFF